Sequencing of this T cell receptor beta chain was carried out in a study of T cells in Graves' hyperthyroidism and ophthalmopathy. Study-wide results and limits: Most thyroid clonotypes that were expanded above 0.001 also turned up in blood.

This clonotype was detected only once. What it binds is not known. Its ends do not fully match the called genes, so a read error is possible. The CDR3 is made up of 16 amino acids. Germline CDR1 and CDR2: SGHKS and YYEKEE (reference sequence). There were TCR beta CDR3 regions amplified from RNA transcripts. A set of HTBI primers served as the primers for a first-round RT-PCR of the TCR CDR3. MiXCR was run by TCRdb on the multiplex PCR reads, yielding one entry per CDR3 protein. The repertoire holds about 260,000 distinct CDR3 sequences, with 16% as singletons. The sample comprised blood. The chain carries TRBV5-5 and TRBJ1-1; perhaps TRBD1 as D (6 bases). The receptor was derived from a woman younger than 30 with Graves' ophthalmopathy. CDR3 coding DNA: TGTGCCAGCAGCCGCGATCTACAGGGAAGAAACACTGAAGCTCTCTTT. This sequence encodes CASSRDLQGRNTEALF.